This T cell receptor (beta chain) was observed in a study of blood T cell repertoires in COVID-19. Study context: Whether acute or convalescent, the COVID-19 samples came from the United States, Italy and Spain. Sources were T cells, B-cell-depleted T cells, or PBMCs; the material itself was cDNA or gDNA.

The germline CDR1 and CDR2 sequences are SGHNT and YYREEE (reference sequence). The V end lost 0 bases, the J end lost 1 base, and 12 bases lay between the germline ends. The CDR3 runs to 16 residues. Original methodology: By means of reference gene primer amplification, nucleated cell counts were estimated. Data came from immunoSEQ multiplex PCR; TCRdb stores just in-frame clones and leaves some out. V and J calls and clone size are as listed in that table; D and trimming were resolved from the DNA. The table lists over 95,000 clones, 80% to 90% of them singletons. The sequencing input was peripheral blood. The receptor comes from a woman aged 45-60 years with acute or convalescent COVID-19. V is TRBV5-4 and J is TRBJ2-3; D possibly corresponds to TRBD1 (5 bases). The DNA of the CDR3 is TGTGCCAGCAGCTTGGAAGGGGTGGTAGGCACAGATACGCAGTATTTT. Residues: CASSLEGVVGTDTQYF.